These 25 T cell receptor beta chains came from one sample sequenced in a study of low-dose radiotherapy and immunotherapy resistance in tumors. Time point meaning: before trial treatment. TRAV- and TRBV-specific primers primed first-strand cDNA, covering alpha and beta chains. A constant-region primer paired with the V-primer adapter amplified TCRs over 20 PCR cycles. In TCRdb, the reads were re-called with MiXCR into one record per CDR3 protein. Of around 79,000 distinct CDR3 sequences in the sample, 18% were seen once. This sample comprised PBMCs, obtained before treatment. These receptors originate from a male donor with prostate cancer.

This clonotype was found many times. The chain is built from TRBV11-3 and TRBJ1-1; D unclear. CDR3 size: 13 residues. The V end was cut by 5 bases, the J end by 3 bases, with 10 bases between. The germline CDR1 and CDR2 sequences are SGHNT and YENEEA. CDR3 in DNA: TGTGCCAGCAGCCCCAATTCTCACACTGAAGCTTTCTTT. Its translation is CASSPNSHTEAFF.

This clonotype showed up many times. This chain joins TRBV29-1 and TRBJ1-1, with a tentative D call TRBD1 (6 bases). V was clipped by 7 bases and J by 12 bases, with 15 bases between them. The germline CDR1 and CDR2 sequences are SQVTM and ANQGSEA. The CDR3 extends over 10 amino acids. CDR3 in amino acids: CSALEGETFF. For the CDR3, the DNA is TGCAGCGCTTTGGAGGGGGAAACTTTCTTT.

V and J are TRBV11-3 and TRBJ2-1; TRBD1 is a possible D gene (7 bases). Germline V lookup: CDR1 SGHNT, CDR2 YENEEA. CDR3 size: 15 residues. Trimming cost V 2 bases and J 4 bases, with 12 bases left between them. CDR3 in DNA: TGTGCCAGCAGCTTACGGGGGACAGTTTACAATGAGCAGTTCTTC. The encoded protein is CASSLRGTVYNEQFF.

This clonotype was seen many times. This rearrangement joins TRBV5-1 to TRBJ2-1; TRBD2 matches at 7 bases. V shed 2 bases, J shed 0 bases, and the junction held 2 bases outside the gene matches. Germline CDR1 SGHRS, CDR2 YFSETQ. CDR3 length: 15 residues. This CDR3 is CASSFGGNSYNEQFF. The CDR3 DNA is TGCGCCAGCAGCTTCGGGGGGAACTCCTACAATGAGCAGTTCTTC.

This clonotype was recorded at least ten times. V and J are TRBV4-2 and TRBJ2-3, with 9 positions matching TRBD2. Losses at the gene ends were 0 bases for V and 6 bases for J; bases not matched to a gene: 7. Germline V CDR1 and CDR2: LGHNA, YNFKEQ. The CDR3 spans 16 residues. The CDR3 DNA reads TGTGCCAGCAGCCAAGATGGGCAGCGGGGGGTGGATACGCAGTATTTT. Translation gives CASSQDGQRGVDTQYF.

The table lists this clonotype with many counts. This chain joins TRBV20-1 and TRBJ2-3; D gene ambiguous. The CDR3 extends over 12 amino acids. V was trimmed by 6 bases and J by 4 bases, leaving 11 bases between them. In germline, CDR1 is DFQATT, CDR2 SNEGSKA (reference sequence). The CDR3: CSAEDYADTQYF. In nucleotides, the CDR3 is TGCAGTGCCGAAGATTACGCAGATACGCAGTATTTT.

V gene TRBV5-4 combines with J gene TRBJ2-1, with D unresolved. Trimming removed 2 bases from V and 3 bases from J, with 15 bases in between. Per germline, CDR1 SGHNT and CDR2 YYREEE (reference sequence). The CDR3 is 16 residues long. The CDR3 DNA follows: TGTGCCAGCAGCTTCGACAAGGGCGCCGGCTACAATGAGCAGTTCTTC. This encodes CASSFDKGAGYNEQFF.

In its sample, this clonotype is medium-sized. This chain connects TRBV20-1 to TRBJ1-6; no clear D gene. There are 13 residues in the CDR3. Trimming removed 4 bases at V and 7 bases at J, with 11 bases between. CDR1 is DFQATT, CDR2 SNEGSKA, per germline (reference sequence). The CDR3 is CSATDTGNSPLHF. CDR3 nucleotide sequence: TGCAGTGCTACAGACACGGGGAATTCACCCCTCCACTTT.

The table lists this clonotype with many counts. The CDR3 region is CSATQTLGNTIYF. As DNA, the CDR3 is TGCAGTGCCACACAGACTCTGGGAAACACCATATATTTT. This chain connects TRBV20-1 to TRBJ1-3; no reliable D call. The CDR3 runs to 13 residues. Germline CDR1 and CDR2: DFQATT and SNEGSKA (reference sequence). V was cut by 6 bases and J by 4 bases, with 13 bases left in between.

This clonotype appeared many times. The rearrangement links TRBV28 to TRBJ2-5; 12 bases map to TRBD2. CDR3 length: 18 amino acids. V shed 7 bases, J shed 2 bases, and the junction held 14 bases outside the gene matches. Germline V gives CDR1 MDHEN, CDR2 SYDVKM. The CDR3 DNA follows: TGTGCCAGCACTAATGGCCGACTAGCGGGAGTGCTACAAGAGACCCAGTACTTC. This gives the protein CASTNGRLAGVLQETQYF.

This clonotype has at least ten counts. The genes are TRBV20-1 and TRBJ2-2; the D gene is possibly TRBD1 (5 bases). This CDR3 region has 14 residues. Deletions cut 6 bases from V and 6 bases from J, with 17 bases between. Germline loops: CDR1 DFQATT, CDR2 SNEGSKA (reference sequence). The CDR3 DNA follows: TGCAGTGCCTCATCGACAGTGGGCGCCGGGGAGCTGTTTTTT. Residues: CSASSTVGAGELFF.

This clonotype was counted ten times or more. The V gene is TRBV7-2, the J gene TRBJ2-2, with 8 bases identical to TRBD2. The V gene's germline CDR1 is SGHTA and CDR2 FQGNSA. The CDR3 loop spans 18 amino acids. V was pared by 4 bases and J by 2 bases, with 12 bases of the junction left unmatched. As DNA, the CDR3 is TGTGCCAGCAGCTCACGGGAGGGAAGCCATATTAACACCGGGGAGCTGTTTTTT. This encodes CASSSREGSHINTGELFF.

This clonotype was seen ten or more times. The genes are TRBV6-2 or TRBV6-3 and TRBJ1-2, with TRBD1 as a possible D gene (5 bases). This CDR3 is built from 13 residues. Germline V gene data show CDR1 as MNHEY and CDR2 as SVGEGT. V gave up 5 bases and J gave up 7 bases, with 14 bases separating them. The CDR3 protein is CASSVDSGFGYTF. CDR3 nucleotides: TGTGCCAGCAGTGTCGACAGTGGCTTTGGCTACACCTTC.

This clonotype appeared many times. The chain uses TRBV18 and TRBJ2-1; TRBD1 matches at 8 bases. CDR1 is KGHSH and CDR2 is LQKENI in the germline V gene. V lost 5 bases and J lost 1; bases outside the gene matches: 10. The CDR3 is 17 residues long. CDR3 residues: CASSYYITGGSYNEQFF. DNA of the CDR3: TGTGCCAGCTCATACTACATAACAGGGGGTTCCTACAATGAGCAGTTCTTC.

The V gene is TRBV14, the J gene TRBJ2-5, with D possibly being TRBD1 or TRBD2 (5 bases each). CDR3 length: 15 residues. Trimming took off 3 bases at V and 12 bases at J, with 23 bases between the two ends. The V gene's germline CDR1 is SGHDN and CDR2 FVKESK. The CDR3 region is CASSHWDGTKGYEYF. The DNA for the CDR3 is TGTGCCAGCAGCCACTGGGACGGCACGAAGGGATATGAGTACTTC.

On this clonotype: One base separates it from a far larger clone, so it is likely a read error. This chain connects TRBV9 to TRBJ2-1; 7 bases are a match to TRBD1. The J call may not be correct, given that the DNA end is closer to TRBJ2-7. Looked up from germline, CDR1 is SGDLS and CDR2 is YYNGEE. There are 15 residues in the CDR3. The CDR3 sequence: CASSVGGQTDYEQYF. In nucleotides, the CDR3 is TGTGCCAGCAGCGTAGGGGGACAGACTGACTACGAGCAGTACTTC.

This clonotype counts as medium-sized. V gene TRBV9 combines with J gene TRBJ2-1; TRBD1 matches at 9 bases. Trimming took 0 bases from V and 6 from J; bases not matched to a gene: 10. Per germline, CDR1 SGDLS and CDR2 YYNGEE. The CDR3 contains 17 residues. The CDR3 DNA reads as TGTGCCAGCAGCGTAGCTTTCGGGACAGGGCGGGGCAATGAGCAGTTCTTC. Protein sequence: CASSVAFGTGRGNEQFF. The full variable domain, in which reference TRBV9 and TRBJ2-1 provide the parts outside the CDR3, is DSGVTQTPKHLITATGQRVTLRCSPRSGDLSVYWYQQSLDQGLQFLIQYYNGEERAKGNILERFSAQQFPDLHSELNLSSLELGDSALYFCASSVAFGTGRGNEQFFGPGTRLTVL.

This clonotype showed up many times. The rearrangement uses TRBV27 and TRBJ1-2; tentative D call: TRBD1 (5 bases). Germline CDR1 MNHEY, CDR2 SMNVEV (reference sequence). The CDR3 contains 16 residues. V was shortened by 5 bases and J by 4 bases, with 20 bases between the two germline ends. This CDR3 reads CASSQRQTDLTYGYTF. The CDR3 region has the DNA TGTGCCAGCAGTCAGAGACAGACCGACTTAACCTATGGCTACACCTTC.

The genes are TRBV6-2 or TRBV6-3 and TRBJ1-3, with a weak D call TRBD1 (6 bases). V was trimmed by 8 bases and J by 0 bases, leaving 17 bases between them. The germline V gene encodes CDR1 MNHEY and CDR2 SVGEGT. This CDR3 is 16 amino acids long. The CDR3 region is CASRRGGLDSGNTIYF. The CDR3 DNA reads as TGTGCCAGCCGGCGGGGGGGGCTCGACTCTGGAAACACCATATATTTT.

This clonotype was seen at least ten times. This chain connects TRBV24-1 to TRBJ2-5, with 9 bases aligning to TRBD2. V lost 3 bases, J lost 2 bases, and 3 bases stayed unmatched. This CDR3 spans 15 amino acids. CDR1 is KGHDR and CDR2 is SFDVKD in the germline V gene. The DNA of the CDR3 is TGTGCCACCAGTGATGTGACTAGCGGACAAGAGACCCAGTACTTC. Translating gives CATSDVTSGQETQYF.

This clonotype appeared many times. V is TRBV7-3 and J is TRBJ2-3; 11 nucleotides match TRBD2. V gave up 5 bases and J gave up 1 base; unmatched junction bases: 8. The CDR3 runs 17 residues. Germline V gives CDR1 SGHTA, CDR2 FQGTGA. The CDR3 coding sequence is TGTGCCAGCAGCGCGAACGCACTAGCGGGGGGCACAGATACGCAGTATTTT. Translation: CASSANALAGGTDTQYF.

This clonotype was detected ten times or more. The V and J genes are TRBV7-3 and TRBJ2-2; D possibly corresponds to TRBD2 (5 bases). Between the trimmed V and J ends, which lost 5 bases and 1 base, there was a span of 8 bases. Germline V CDR1 and CDR2: SGHTA, FQGTGA. This CDR3 is built from 14 residues. CDR3 loop: CASSKSGNTGELFF. CDR3 nucleotide sequence: TGTGCCAGCAGCAAAAGCGGGAACACCGGGGAGCTGTTTTTT.

In this sample, this clonotype turned up a few times. The chain joins TRBV4-3 to TRBJ2-1; 9 bases match TRBD1. The germline CDR1 and CDR2 sequences are LGHNA and YSLEER. This CDR3 region has 16 residues. The V segment lost 0 bases and the J segment 8 bases; nucleotides outside the gene matches: 8. The DNA of the CDR3 is TGCGCCAGCAGCCAAGAGGGACAGGGCTTTTTCGATGAGCAGTTCTTC. Encoded protein: CASSQEGQGFFDEQFF.

Many counts were recorded for this clonotype. The chain is built from TRBV7-6 and TRBJ2-7; 7 bases match TRBD2. The CDR3 is made up of 15 amino acids. V trimming: 5 bases; J trimming: 5 bases; junction bases outside the gene matches: 12. Germline assignment: CDR1 SGHVS and CDR2 FNYEAQ. For the CDR3, the DNA is TGTGCCAGCAGCGTTGGTGCGGGAGCTTCCCACGAGCAGTACTTC. It codes for CASSVGAGASHEQYF.

This clonotype occurred many times. The CDR3 sequence is CASSEDGGPRNYGYTF. CDR3 nucleotide sequence: TGTGCCAGCAGTGAAGACGGAGGCCCTAGAAACTATGGCTACACCTTC. This rearrangement joins TRBV2 to TRBJ1-2; D is unresolved. From germline, CDR1 is SNHLY and CDR2 FYNNEI. V lost 1 base to trimming and J lost 2 bases, with 14 bases between them. The CDR3 runs 16 residues.